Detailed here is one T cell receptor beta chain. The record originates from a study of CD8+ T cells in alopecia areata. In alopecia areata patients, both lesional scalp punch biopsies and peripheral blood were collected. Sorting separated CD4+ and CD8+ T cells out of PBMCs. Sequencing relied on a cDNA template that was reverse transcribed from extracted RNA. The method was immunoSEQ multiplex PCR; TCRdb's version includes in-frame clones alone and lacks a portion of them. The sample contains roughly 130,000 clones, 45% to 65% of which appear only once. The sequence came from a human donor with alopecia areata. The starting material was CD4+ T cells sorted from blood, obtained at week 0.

CDR3 region: CASSLSGQKSDTQYF. CDR3 DNA: TGCGCCAGCAGCTTGTCGGGCCAGAAGTCGGATACGCAGTATTTT. The chain uses TRBV5-1 and TRBJ2-3; D call uncertain. CDR1 and CDR2 (germline): SGHRS, YFSETQ. The ends were cut back, 1 base at V and 6 bases at J, with 15 bases in the middle. The CDR3 totals 15 residues.